This TCR beta chain was identified during a study of T cell changes during pregnancy in multiple sclerosis. Germline V gene data show CDR1 as GTSNPN and CDR2 as SVGIG (reference sequence). V lost 4 bases and J lost 6, with 6 bases in between. This CDR3 has 11 amino acids. Libraries were prepared by immunoSEQ multiplex PCR; TCRdb keeps only in-frame clonotypes and omits some of them. The data hold 75,000 to 95,000 clones, with approximately 93% observed a single time. This specimen was CD4+ T cells from peripheral blood mononuclear cells, taken after pregnancy. The TCR sequence derives from a female donor with multiple sclerosis, enrolled in a pregnancy study. The V gene is TRBV30, the J gene TRBJ2-2; no clear D. In DNA, the CDR3 is TGTGCCTGGACCATTGCCGGGGAGCTGTTTTTT. Its translation: CAWTIAGELFF.